This paragraph covers one TCR beta chain sequence. CDR1 and CDR2 from the germline V gene are ENHRY and SYGVKD. The CDR3 contains 13 residues. Between the trimmed V and J ends, which lost 5 bases and 4 bases, there was a span of 11 bases. The record originates from a study of CD8 T cells in ankylosing spondylitis. TCRdb re-analysed the 5' RACE reads in MiXCR, keeping a single row per CDR3 protein. This sample carries about 270,000 distinct CDR3 sequences, 32% of them seen once, and the ten largest clones take 4% to 5%. The V call is TRBV10-3, the J call TRBJ1-2, with TRBD1 as a possible D gene (6 bases). The TCR originated in a male donor with ankylosing spondylitis or in good health (not recorded which). The source material was blood, either unsorted or a sorted T cell fraction (not recorded which). DNA for the CDR3: TGTGCCATCAGTCAGGGGACCGGCTATGGCTACACCTTC. The encoded protein is CAISQGTGYGYTF.